Below, 19 T cell receptor beta chains from the same sample are listed, as sequenced in a study of Ad26.COV2.S vaccination and SARS-CoV-2 variants. Clones were sequenced by immunoSEQ multiplex PCR, and TCRdb holds only the in-frame ones, with some missing. The repertoire has 300,000 to 350,000 clones, approximately 86% of them found once; the top ten carry more than 1.5%. Treatment described: some 20 received Ad26.COV2.S at low or high dose, single or two shots; 5 received placebo; per-sample allocation not given. Sample collection was performed on day 63 after the first vaccine or placebo injection. The material was peripheral blood, obtained in a trial of Ad26.COV2.S vaccine versus placebo. The receptor source for this set is a person aged 18-65 years who received the Ad26.COV2.S COVID-19 vaccine or a placebo.

The chain joins TRBV19 to TRBJ2-7; D ambiguous. The CDR3 runs to 15 residues. Trimming took 3 bases from V and 0 from J, leaving 12 bases between them. Germline V CDR1 and CDR2: LNHDA, SQIVND (reference sequence). The CDR3 loop is CASSIGVDLSYEQYF. The CDR3 DNA follows: TGTGCCAGTAGTATTGGTGTAGACCTCTCCTACGAGCAGTACTTC.

This sequence joins TRBV25-1 and TRBJ2-2; no firm D call. The CDR3 sequence is 13 residues long. The ends were cut back, 1 base at V and 6 bases at J, with 6 bases in the middle. In germline, CDR1 is MGHDK, CDR2 SYGVNS. CDR3 sequence (DNA): TGTGCCAGCAGTGAATTAAGGGCCGGGGAGCTGTTTTTT. Translated, it gives CASSELRAGELFF.

The chain has TRBV5-8 and TRBJ2-2; TRBD2 is a possible D gene (5 bases). Deletions cut 1 base from V and 4 bases from J, with 23 bases between. Germline values: CDR1 SGHTS, CDR2 YDEGEE. The CDR3 consists of 19 residues. The CDR3 region is CASSLLIWLGRNFTGELFF. As DNA, the CDR3 is TGTGCCAGCAGCTTGTTGATTTGGTTAGGGAGAAACTTCACCGGGGAGCTGTTTTTT.

The rearrangement joins TRBV30 to TRBJ2-3; D ambiguous. Germline V gene lookup returns CDR1 GTSNPN and CDR2 SVGIG (reference sequence). The CDR3 sequence is 15 residues long. Trimming removed 0 bases from V and 3 bases from J, with 13 bases in between. This CDR3 is CAWSVGGVRTDTQYF. The CDR3, as DNA: TGTGCCTGGAGTGTAGGTGGGGTGAGGACAGATACGCAGTATTTT.

The V and J genes are TRBV6-1 and TRBJ1-6; tentatively, D is TRBD1 (5 bases). V lost 1 base, J lost 6 bases, and 10 bases lay in between. Germline V gene lookup returns CDR1 MNHNS and CDR2 SASEGT. This CDR3 has 15 residues. DNA for the CDR3: TGTGCCAGCAGTGAAGGGCGACAGCGTAATTCACCCCTCCACTTT. It translates to CASSEGRQRNSPLHF.

The rearrangement joins TRBV19 to TRBJ1-2, with D possibly being TRBD1 (5 bases). Germline V CDR1 and CDR2: LNHDA, SQIVND (reference sequence). Trimming removed 1 base at V and 1 base at J, with 10 bases between. CDR3 length: 15 amino acids. DNA for the CDR3: TGTGCCAGTAGTATAGTTTCAGGGAGTAACTATGGCTACACCTTC. Its protein is CASSIVSGSNYGYTF.

This chain connects TRBV10-3 to TRBJ2-1; a possible D gene is TRBD2 (6 bases). V was shortened by 2 bases and J by 7 bases, with 15 bases between the two germline ends. CDR1 and CDR2 (germline): ENHRY, SYGVKD. The CDR3 is made up of 15 amino acids. In nucleotides, the CDR3 is TGTGCCATCAGTGAGGGCCAGAGGGAGGCAAATGAGCAGTTCTTC. Amino acid sequence: CAISEGQREANEQFF.

The V call is TRBV11-2, the J call TRBJ1-1, with D possibly being TRBD1 (5 bases). CDR1 is SGHAT, CDR2 FQNNGV, per germline. CDR3 length: 16 residues. The ends were cut back, 2 bases at V and 1 base at J, with 14 bases in the middle. For the CDR3, the DNA is TGTGCCAGCAGCTTAAGGATGGGGGTAAGGAACACTGAAGCTTTCTTT. This gives the protein CASSLRMGVRNTEAFF.

This clone showed up just once. This chain links TRBV2 with TRBJ1-5; D not certain. CDR3 length: 15 residues. Between the trimmed V and J ends, which lost 6 bases and 2 bases, there was a span of 14 bases. From germline, CDR1 is SNHLY and CDR2 FYNNEI. DNA for the CDR3: TGTGCCAGCAGCCTAATGGCGGAGGGCAATCAGCCCCAGCATTTT. Translating gives CASSLMAEGNQPQHF. The whole variable domain, filled in from reference TRBV2 and TRBJ1-5, reads EPEVTQTPSHQVTQMGQEVILRCVPISNHLYFYWYRQILGQKVEFLVSFYNNEISEKSEIFDDQFSVERPDGSNFTLKIRSTKLEDSAMYFCASSLMAEGNQPQHFGDGTRLSIL.

This clone occurred once. The chain joins TRBV2 to TRBJ1-1; TRBD1 matches at 7 bases. CDR3 length: 12 amino acids. CDR1 SNHLY and CDR2 FYNNEI come from the germline V gene. The junction had 9 bases not matched to a gene; V was cut back by 7 bases and J by 10 bases. The CDR3 region has the DNA TGTGCCAGCAAGGCACAGGGGATTGCAGCTTTCTTT. It is translated as CASKAQGIAAFF.

J is TRBJ2-2 and V is TRBV3-1 (or the pseudogene TRBV3-2); possibly TRBD2 for D (7 bases). CDR1 is LGHDT and CDR2 is YNNKEL in the germline V gene (reference sequence). The CDR3 contains 17 residues. Between the trimmed V and J ends, which lost 4 bases and 6 bases, there was a span of 21 bases. The CDR3 region is CASSRYLGGAIPGELFF. CDR3 in DNA: TGTGCCAGCAGCCGATACCTGGGGGGGGCGATACCCGGGGAGCTGTTTTTT.

The chain has TRBV15 and TRBJ2-7; perhaps D is TRBD1 or TRBD2 (6 bases each). The CDR3 loop spans 13 amino acids. Germline-derived CDR1 and CDR2 are LNHNV and YYDKDF (reference sequence). Trimming cost V 6 bases and J 2 bases, with 11 bases left between them. CDR3 loop: CATSGGLTYEQYF. The CDR3, as DNA: TGTGCCACCAGTGGGGGGCTGACCTACGAGCAGTACTTC.

The chain employs TRBV30 and TRBJ2-2; 9 nucleotides line up with TRBD1. V lost 1 base and J lost 6; bases outside the gene matches: 12. This CDR3 has 17 residues. Germline loops: CDR1 GTSNPN, CDR2 SVGIG (reference sequence). In DNA, the CDR3 is TGTGCCTGGAGTGCCCCCCTGGGACAGGGAAATTCCGGGGAGCTGTTTTTT. Translated, it gives CAWSAPLGQGNSGELFF.

The rearrangement links TRBV29-1 to TRBJ1-2; TRBD1 aligns across 7 bases. The J segment lost 4 bases and the V segment lost 6 bases, leaving 8 bases of the junction unmatched. The CDR3 covers 13 residues. CDR1 is SQVTM, CDR2 ANQGSEA, per germline. DNA of the CDR3: TGCAGCGTCCTCAGGGGGTCGGGCTATGGCTACACCTTC. As protein: CSVLRGSGYGYTF.

The chain joins TRBV30 to TRBJ2-2; D call uncertain. Per the germline V gene, CDR1 is GTSNPN and CDR2 is SVGIG (reference sequence). V lost 0 bases to trimming and J lost 10 bases, with 9 bases between them. CDR3 size: 12 residues. As DNA, the CDR3 is TGTGCCTGGAGTGTATACCTACCGGAGCTGTTTTTT. The encoded protein is CAWSVYLPELFF.

This clone was seen once. The V and J genes are TRBV9 and TRBJ2-5, with D possibly being TRBD1 (6 bases). The CDR3 runs to 15 residues. Germline V gene data show CDR1 as SGDLS and CDR2 as YYNGEE. V was cut by 0 bases and J by 4 bases, with 13 bases left in between. CDR3 sequence: CASSVATGSVETQYF. As DNA, the CDR3 is TGTGCCAGCAGCGTAGCTACAGGGAGTGTAGAGACCCAGTACTTC.

The V and J genes are TRBV30 and TRBJ2-7; D not resolved. Germline CDR1 GTSNPN, CDR2 SVGIG (reference sequence). The CDR3 covers 13 residues. The germline V and J ends were trimmed by 1 base and 6 bases, with 13 bases remaining between them. The CDR3, as DNA: TGTGCCTGGAGTGCTTGGGTTGTTGGCGAGCAGTACTTC. This gives the protein CAWSAWVVGEQYF.

The rearrangement uses TRBV7-6 and TRBJ1-1; D is unresolved. CDR1 is SGHVS and CDR2 is FNYEAQ in the germline V gene. Trimming cost V 5 bases and J 1 base, with 11 bases left between them. There are 14 residues in the CDR3. The CDR3 here is CASSPRVGNTEAFF. In DNA, the CDR3 is TGTGCCAGCAGCCCCCGAGTGGGGAACACTGAAGCTTTCTTT. Supplemented by reference TRBV7-6 and TRBJ1-1, the full variable domain reads GAGVSQSPRYKVTKRGQDVALRCDPISGHVSLYWYRQALGQGPEFLTYFNYEAQQDKSGLPNDRFSAERPEGSISTLTIQRTEQRDSAMYRCASSPRVGNTEAFFGQGTRLTVV.

The chain uses TRBV6-5 and TRBJ2-1; TRBD1 aligns across 7 bases. In germline, CDR1 is MNHEY, CDR2 SVGAGI. The CDR3 length is 15 residues. V trimming: 3 bases; J trimming: 0 bases; junction bases outside the gene matches: 2. As DNA, the CDR3 is TGTGCCAGCAGTTATGCAGGGGGCTCCTACAATGAGCAGTTCTTC. Encoded protein: CASSYAGGSYNEQFF.